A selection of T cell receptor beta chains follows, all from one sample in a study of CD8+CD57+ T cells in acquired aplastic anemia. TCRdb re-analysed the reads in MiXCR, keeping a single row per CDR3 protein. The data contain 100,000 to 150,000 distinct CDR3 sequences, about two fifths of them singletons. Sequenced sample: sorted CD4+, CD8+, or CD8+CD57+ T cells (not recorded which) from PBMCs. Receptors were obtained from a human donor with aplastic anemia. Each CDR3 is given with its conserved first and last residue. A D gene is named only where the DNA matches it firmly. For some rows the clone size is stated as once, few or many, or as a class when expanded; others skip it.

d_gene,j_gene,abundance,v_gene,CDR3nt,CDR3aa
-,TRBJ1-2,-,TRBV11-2,TGTGCCAGCAGCCCCGAGGCCTATGGCTACACCTTC,CASSPEAYGYTF
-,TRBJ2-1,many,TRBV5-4,TGTGCCAGCAGCCCCAGGGTTGGGGAGCAGTTCTTC,CASSPRVGEQFF
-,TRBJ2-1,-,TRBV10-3,TGTGTCACAGCCTCTATGGCCAATGAGCAGCTCTTC,CVTASMANEQLF
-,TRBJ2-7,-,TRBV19,TGTGCCAGTAGCCGGGGGTCTGGGGCCAACGTCTCCTACGAGCAGTACTTC,CASSRGSGANVSYEQYF
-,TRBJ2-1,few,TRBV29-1,TGCAGCGTTTCAGGCTCCTACAATAAGCAGTTCTTC,CSVSGSYNKQFF
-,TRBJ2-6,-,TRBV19,TGTGCCAGTAGTCTACTCCGTTCCTCGGGACGAGACTCTGGGGCCAACGTCCTGACTTTC,CASSLLRSSGRDSGANVLTF
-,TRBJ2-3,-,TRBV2,TGTGCCAGCAGTAGCAACAGGGACGCAGATACGCAGTGTTTT,CASSSNRDADTQCF
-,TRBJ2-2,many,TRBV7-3,TGTGCCAGCAGCGGATACACCGGGGAGCTGTTTTTT,CASSGYTGELFF
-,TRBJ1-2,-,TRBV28,TGTGCCAGCAGTTTATCCTGGCGCTATGGCTACACCTTC,CASSLSWRYGYTF
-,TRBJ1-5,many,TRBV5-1,TGCGCCAGCAGCTTAGGGGACACCAATCAGCCCCAGCATTTT,CASSLGDTNQPQHF
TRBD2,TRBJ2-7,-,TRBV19,TGTGCCAGTAGTATTCTAGCGGGATATACCTACGAGCAGTACTTC,CASSILAGYTYEQYF